Sequencing of this T cell receptor beta chain was carried out in a study of blood T cell repertoires in COVID-19. Study summary: The samples span acute and convalescent COVID-19 from the United States, Italy and Spain. From T cells, B-cell-depleted T cells, or PBMCs came the material, which was cDNA or gDNA.

The CDR3 loop spans 13 amino acids. Germline loops: CDR1 MDHEN, CDR2 SYDVKM. Trimming removed 5 bases from V and 4 bases from J, with 12 bases in between. How the authors handled the data: Nucleated cell number was recorded as an estimate derived from reference gene primer amplification. Generated by immunoSEQ multiplex PCR, the TCRdb table keeps only in-frame clones and is missing some. From that table come the V and J calls and clone size; the DNA was used to work out D and trimming. The data contain 50,000 to 75,000 clones, about 94% of them singletons. This chain uses TRBV28 with TRBJ2-7, with a tentative D call TRBD2 (5 bases). This clonotype originated in a man between 70 and 80 years old with active COVID-19. What was sequenced was peripheral blood. Here the CDR3 reads CASSRGFSYEQYF. The CDR3 region has the DNA TGTGCCAGCAGTCGGGGATTCTCTTACGAGCAGTACTTC.